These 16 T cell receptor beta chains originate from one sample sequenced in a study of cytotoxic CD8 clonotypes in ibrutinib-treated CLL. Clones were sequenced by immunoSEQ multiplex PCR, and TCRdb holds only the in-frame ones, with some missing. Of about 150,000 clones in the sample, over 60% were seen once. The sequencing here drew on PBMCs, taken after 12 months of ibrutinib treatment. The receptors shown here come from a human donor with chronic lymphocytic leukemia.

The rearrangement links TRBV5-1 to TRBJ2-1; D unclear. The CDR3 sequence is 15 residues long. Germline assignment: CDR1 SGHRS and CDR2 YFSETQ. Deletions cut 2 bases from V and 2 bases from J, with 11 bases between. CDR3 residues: CASSLLPDPYNEQFF. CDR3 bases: TGCGCCAGCAGCTTACTGCCGGACCCCTACAATGAGCAGTTCTTC.

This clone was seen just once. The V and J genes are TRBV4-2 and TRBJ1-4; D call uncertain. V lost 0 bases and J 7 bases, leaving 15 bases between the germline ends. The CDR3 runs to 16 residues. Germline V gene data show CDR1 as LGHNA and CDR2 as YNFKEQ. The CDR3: CASSQDLGGWGEKLFF. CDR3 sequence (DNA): TGTGCCAGCAGCCAAGATCTGGGAGGGTGGGGTGAAAAACTGTTTTTT.

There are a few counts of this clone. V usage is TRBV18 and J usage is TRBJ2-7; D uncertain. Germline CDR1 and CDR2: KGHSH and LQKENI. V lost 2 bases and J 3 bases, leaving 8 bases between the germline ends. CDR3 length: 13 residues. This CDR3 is CASSPSSDYEQYF. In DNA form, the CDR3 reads TGTGCCAGCTCACCAAGTTCGGACTACGAGCAGTACTTC.

CDR3 DNA sequence: TGTGCCAGCAGTCCCCGGGAGTCGGACACCGGGGAGCTGTTTTTT. It encodes CASSPRESDTGELFF. This chain links TRBV27 with TRBJ2-2; a possible D gene is TRBD2 (6 bases). This CDR3 region has 15 residues. From germline, CDR1 is MNHEY and CDR2 SMNVEV (reference sequence). Deletions cut 5 bases from V and 3 bases from J, with 13 bases between.

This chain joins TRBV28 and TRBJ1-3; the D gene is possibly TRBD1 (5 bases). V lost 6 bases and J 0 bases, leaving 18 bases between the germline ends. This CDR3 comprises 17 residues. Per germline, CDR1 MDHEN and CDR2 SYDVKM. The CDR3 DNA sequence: TGTGCCAGCAGCCCCGCTATAGACAGAGACTCTGGAAACACCATATATTTT. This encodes CASSPAIDRDSGNTIYF. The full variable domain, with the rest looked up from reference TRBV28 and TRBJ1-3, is DVKVTQSSRYLVKRTGEKVFLECVQDMDHENMFWYRQDPGLGLRLIYFSYDVKMKEKGDIPEGYSVSREKKERFSLILESASTNQTSMYLCASSPAIDRDSGNTIYFGEGSWLTVV.

The CDR3 nucleotides are TGTGCCAGCAGTACGCGACAGGGAATCACCGGGGAGCTGTTTTTT. It translates to CASSTRQGITGELFF. This chain connects TRBV6-1 to TRBJ2-2; 7 bases are a match to TRBD1. The V gene's germline CDR1 is MNHNS and CDR2 SASEGT. This CDR3 is 15 amino acids long. Trimming took 5 bases from V and 4 from J; bases not matched to a gene: 7.

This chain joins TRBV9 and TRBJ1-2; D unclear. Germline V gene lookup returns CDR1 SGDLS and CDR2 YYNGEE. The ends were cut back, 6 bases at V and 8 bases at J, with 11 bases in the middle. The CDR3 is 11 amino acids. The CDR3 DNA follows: TGTGCCAGCACCGCCCTTCGGGGCTACACCTTC. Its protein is CASTALRGYTF. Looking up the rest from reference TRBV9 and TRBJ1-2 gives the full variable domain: DSGVTQTPKHLITATGQRVTLRCSPRSGDLSVYWYQQSLDQGLQFLIQYYNGEERAKGNILERFSAQQFPDLHSELNLSSLELGDSALYFCASTALRGYTFGSGTRLTVV.

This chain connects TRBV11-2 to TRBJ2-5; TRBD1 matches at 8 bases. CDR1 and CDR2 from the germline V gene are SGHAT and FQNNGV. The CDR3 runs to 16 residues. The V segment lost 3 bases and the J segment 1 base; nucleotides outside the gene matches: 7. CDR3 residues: CASSFRGQGGQETQYF. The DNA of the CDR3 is TGTGCCAGCAGCTTCCGTGGACAGGGTGGCCAAGAGACCCAGTACTTC.

The CDR3, as DNA: TGTGCCAGCAGCTTAGATCCAGACCTCCCATCCTACGAGCAGTACTTC. Its protein is CASSLDPDLPSYEQYF. The genes are TRBV7-8 and TRBJ2-7; no definite D call. The CDR3 totals 16 residues. Germline-derived CDR1 and CDR2 are SGHVS and FQNEAQ. V shed 1 base and J shed 1 base, with 14 bases lying between them.

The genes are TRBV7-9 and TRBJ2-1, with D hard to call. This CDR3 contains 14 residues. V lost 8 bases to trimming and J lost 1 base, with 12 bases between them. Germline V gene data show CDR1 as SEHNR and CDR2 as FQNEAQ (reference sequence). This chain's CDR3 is CASGRALSYNEQFF. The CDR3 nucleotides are TGTGCCAGCGGTCGGGCGTTATCCTACAATGAGCAGTTCTTC.

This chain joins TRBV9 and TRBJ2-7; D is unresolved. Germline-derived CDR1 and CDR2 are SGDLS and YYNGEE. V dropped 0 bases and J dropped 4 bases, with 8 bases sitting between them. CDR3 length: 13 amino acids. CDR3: CASSVGIPYEQYF. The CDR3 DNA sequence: TGTGCCAGCAGCGTAGGAATCCCTTACGAGCAGTACTTC.

The CDR3 DNA follows: TGTGCCAGCTCACCAGGCAGATTCTCCTACGAGCAGTACTTC. Translation gives CASSPGRFSYEQYF. The genes are TRBV18 and TRBJ2-7; D ambiguous. This CDR3 is built from 14 residues. The germline V gene has CDR1 KGHSH and CDR2 LQKENI. The V end was cut by 2 bases, the J end by 0 bases, with 8 bases between.

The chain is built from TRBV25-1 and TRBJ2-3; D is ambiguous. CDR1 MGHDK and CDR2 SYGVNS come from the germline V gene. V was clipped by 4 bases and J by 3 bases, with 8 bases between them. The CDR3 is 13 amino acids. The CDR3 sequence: CASSGDATDTQYF. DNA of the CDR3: TGTGCCAGCAGTGGGGATGCGACAGATACGCAGTATTTT.

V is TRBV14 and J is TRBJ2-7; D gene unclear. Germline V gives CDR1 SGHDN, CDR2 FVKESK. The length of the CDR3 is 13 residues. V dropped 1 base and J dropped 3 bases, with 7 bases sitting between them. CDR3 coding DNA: TGTGCCAGCAGCCAAGGTTTTGGCTACGAGCAGTACTTC. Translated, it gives CASSQGFGYEQYF.

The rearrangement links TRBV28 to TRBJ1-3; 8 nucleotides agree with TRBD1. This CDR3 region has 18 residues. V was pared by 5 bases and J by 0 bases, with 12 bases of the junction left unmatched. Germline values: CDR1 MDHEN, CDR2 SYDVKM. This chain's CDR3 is CASSPPQGALFSGNTIYF. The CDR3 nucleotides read TGTGCCAGCAGTCCACCCCAGGGGGCTCTGTTCTCTGGAAACACCATATATTTT.

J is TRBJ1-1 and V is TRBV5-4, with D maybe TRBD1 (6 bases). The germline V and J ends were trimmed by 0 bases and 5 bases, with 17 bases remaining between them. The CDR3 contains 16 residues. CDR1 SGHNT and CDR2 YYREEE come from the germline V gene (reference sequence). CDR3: CASSLAGGSGGTEAFF. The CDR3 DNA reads TGTGCCAGCAGCTTGGCCGGGGGCTCGGGAGGAACTGAAGCTTTCTTT. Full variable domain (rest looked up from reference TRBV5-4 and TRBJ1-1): ETGVTQSPTHLIKTRGQQVTLRCSSQSGHNTVSWYQQALGQGPQFIFQYYREEENGRGNFPPRFSGLQFPNYSSELNVNALELDDSALYLCASSLAGGSGGTEAFFGQGTRLTVV.